This TCR beta chain was documented in a study of post-analysis software for immune sequencing data. General study points: Multiple sclerosis was associated with a significant reduction in normalized Chao1 diversity relative to controls. Patients had higher frequencies than controls of five or six TRBV segments, including TRBV5-6, TRBV5-1 and TRBV20-1.

This clonotype was seen many times. As yet, its antigen is unknown. The TCR beta cDNA libraries contained unique molecular identifiers. In TCRdb, the PCR reads were re-called with MiXCR into one record per CDR3 protein. The data contain about 770,000 distinct CDR3 sequences, roughly 50% of them singletons. Germline-derived CDR1 and CDR2 are ENHRY and SYGVKD. This CDR3 contains 15 residues. V dropped 8 bases and J dropped 9; count of bases not matched to a gene: 14. The receptor was derived from a girl under 18 with multiple sclerosis. The rearrangement links TRBV10-3 to TRBJ2-1; 9 bases line up with TRBD2. The sample taken for sequencing was blood. The CDR3 sequence: CAIRSSSGRVGEQFF. The CDR3 DNA reads as TGTGCCATCCGATCCAGTAGCGGGAGAGTGGGTGAGCAGTTCTTC.